Listed below are T cell receptor beta chains from one sample, sequenced in a study of blood T cells in healthy people across ages. TCRdb called the 5' RACE reads again in MiXCR, with one record for every CDR3 protein. This table holds about 1.8 million distinct CDR3 sequences, around 48% found once. The material sequenced was blood. The receptors were gathered from a woman in her forties in good health. Each CDR3 is given with its conserved first and last residue. D genes are given only for firm matches. Not every row has a clone size; where given, it reads once, few, many or a size class.

v_gene	d_gene	j_gene	len	abundance	CDR3nt	CDR3aa
TRBV20-1	TRBD1	TRBJ1-2	13	NA	TGCAGTGCTAACAGGGGAGCGACTAGAGGCTACACCTTC	CSANRGATRGYTF
TRBV5-1	NA	TRBJ1-4	15	NA	TGCGCCAGCAGCTTGGAGGGGCAATCCGGAGAAAAACTGTTTTTT	CASSLEGQSGEKLFF
TRBV6-4	TRBD2	TRBJ2-3	15	few	TGTGCCAGCAGTCCTTCAGCGGGGGACACAGATACGCAGTATTTT	CASSPSAGDTDTQYF
TRBV20-1	TRBD2	TRBJ2-5	18	NA	TGCAGTGCTAGAGACCCCAAACTAGCGGGGGGGCTTGGAGAGACCCAGTACTTC	CSARDPKLAGGLGETQYF
TRBV7-8	NA	TRBJ2-7	14	NA	TGTGCCAGCGCCCTGGGGACGAGCTCCTACGAGCAGTACTTC	CASALGTSSYEQYF
TRBV12-3/TRBV12-4	NA	TRBJ2-5	15	NA	TGTGCCAGCAGTTTAGGGTCGGGCTCCCCAGAGACCCAGTACTTC	CASSLGSGSPETQYF
TRBV4-3	TRBD1	TRBJ2-7	14	NA	TGCGCCAGCAGCCATACAGGGGGCTCTTACGAGCAGTACTTC	CASSHTGGSYEQYF
TRBV7-2	NA	TRBJ2-5	15	NA	TGTGCCAGCAGCTTAGTTTGGCGGTACCAAGAGACCCAGTACTTC	CASSLVWRYQETQYF
TRBV4-1	TRBD1	TRBJ1-1	19	few	TGCGCCAGCAGCCAAGATTGGGTCCAGGGGGGGATTCTGAACACTGAAGCTTTCTTT	CASSQDWVQGGILNTEAFF
TRBV4-2	NA	TRBJ2-5	15	NA	TGTGCCAGCAGCCAACCGGGCGGGGTCCAAGAGACCCAGTACTTC	CASSQPGGVQETQYF
TRBV20-1	TRBD2	TRBJ2-7	18	NA	TGCAGTGCTAGACCGGGACTAGGAAGGCTGGATGGCTCCTACGAGCAGTACTTC	CSARPGLGRLDGSYEQYF
TRBV4-1	NA	TRBJ1-4	14	NA	TGCGCCAGCAGCCACCAGTCAACTAATGAAAAACTGTTTTTT	CASSHQSTNEKLFF
TRBV7-2	NA	TRBJ1-5	15	NA	TGTGCCAGCAGCCCCCGCGTGGGTCGGGGTCAGCCCCAGCATTTT	CASSPRVGRGQPQHF